These T cell receptor beta chains were read from a single sample in a study of cytomegalovirus exposure and HLA in healthy donors. Here immunoSEQ multiplex PCR was the method, and the copy in TCRdb shows in-frame clones only, minus some. The sample holds more than 140,000 clones; roughly 82% are singletons and the top ten take 3.2%. The sample taken for sequencing was PBMCs. These receptors originate from a man between 18 and 35 years old in good health and CMV-seropositive. The CDR3 runs from the conserved cysteine through the conserved F or W. The D gene is left open where the match is weak. Size is stated for part of the rows, as once, few or many counts, or as a class when the clone is expanded.

j_call v_call cdr3_length clone_size d_call cdr3_nt cdr3_aa
TRBJ1-4 TRBV6-1 15 . . TGTGCCAGCAGTGAAGCGGTGGGGGCGAGTGGAAAACTGTTTTTT CASSEAVGASGKLFF
TRBJ2-1 TRBV10-2 15 once TRBD2 TGCGCCAGCAGGGCCGGGACTAGCGGATACAATGAGCAGTTCTTC CASRAGTSGYNEQFF
TRBJ1-4 TRBV7-9 15 . TRBD1 TGTGCCAGCAGCTTCTCCGGGACAGGGGGAGAAAAACTGTTTTTT CASSFSGTGGEKLFF
TRBJ2-3 TRBV7-8 17 once TRBD1 TGTGCCAGCAGCTTAGCGCGGGGGACAGGGTTAAACTATACGCAGTATTTT CASSLARGTGLNYTQYF
TRBJ1-3 TRBV19 14 . . TGTGCCAGTAGGATGCAGGGCCCTGGAAACACCATATATTTT CASRMQGPGNTIYF
TRBJ1-2 TRBV9 15 . . TGTGCCAGCACCACACGGAGCGGTCTTAACTATGGCTACACCTTC CASTTRSGLNYGYTF
TRBJ2-7 TRBV5-1 14 . TRBD2 TGCGCCAGCAGCTTACTAGCGGGTCCCTACGAGCAGTACTTC CASSLLAGPYEQYF
TRBJ1-1 TRBV28 15 . . TGTGCCAGCAGTTTGCCGACCTTAGGGGACACTGAAGCTTTCTTT CASSLPTLGDTEAFF
TRBJ2-1 TRBV5-1 16 once TRBD2 TGCGCCAGCAGTAGCGGGAGATGGGGCTCCTACAATGAGCAGTTCTTC CASSSGRWGSYNEQFF
TRBJ2-5 TRBV7-2 16 . TRBD1 TGTGCCAGCAGCTTAGCTGGGACAGGGGGATTGGAGACCCAGTACTTC CASSLAGTGGLETQYF
TRBJ2-1 TRBV6-1 14 . . TGTGCCAGCAGTGAAAGAGGCAGGGGGGATGAGCAGTTCTTC CASSERGRGDEQFF
TRBJ1-2 TRBV28 13 . TRBD1 TGTGCCAGCAGTCTGGGACAGTCCTATGGCTACACCTTC CASSLGQSYGYTF
TRBJ1-1 TRBV10-3 12 . . TGTGCCATCGGACAGTCGAGGTGTCATTCTGGCTTT CAIGQSRCHSGF
TRBJ2-1 TRBV6-5 16 . TRBD2 TGTGCCAGCAGTTACTCGGGACTAGCGACCTACAATGAGCAGTTCTTC CASSYSGLATYNEQFF
TRBJ2-1 TRBV11-2 15 . . TGTGCCAGCAGACCCCCCGGGGCGGGGAACAATGAGCAGTTCTTC CASRPPGAGNNEQFF
TRBJ2-1 TRBV27 16 . TRBD2 TGTGCCAGCAGTTTCATACTAGCGGGAGTAAGGAATGAGCAGTTCTTC CASSFILAGVRNEQFF
TRBJ1-5 TRBV27 14 . TRBD1 TGTGCCAGCAGTCCAGGGGACAGATATCAGCCCCAGCATTTT CASSPGDRYQPQHF
TRBJ2-2 TRBV6-1 13 . . TGTGCCAGCAGTGAAGTGGAGGGGGGGGAGCTGTTTTTT CASSEVEGGELFF
TRBJ2-3 TRBV27 13 . . TGTGCCAGCAGTGGAGACTCCACAGATACGCAGTATTTT CASSGDSTDTQYF
TRBJ2-5 TRBV6-5 15 . . TGTGCCAGGCGGGGGCCCGATTGTGGAGAAGAGACCCAGTACTTC CARRGPDCGEETQYF
TRBJ2-7 TRBV6-6 16 few TRBD2 TGTGCCAGCAGTTACTCGTACAGGACTAGCTTGGGCGAGCAGTACTTC CASSYSYRTSLGEQYF
TRBJ1-5 TRBV5-1 17 once TRBD1 TGCGCCAGCAGCTCGGGGAACGGACAGGGGGCTGATCAGCCCCAGCATTTT CASSSGNGQGADQPQHF
TRBJ2-1 TRBV7-9 17 . . TGTTCCAGCAGTCCATTTGGGGGCTCAAGCTCCTACAATGAGCAGTTCTTC CSSSPFGGSSSYNEQFF
TRBJ2-1 TRBV7-8 12 . . TGTGCCAGCAGCCTCCTATACAATGAGCAGTTCTTC CASSLLYNEQFF
TRBJ1-2 TRBV19 15 . TRBD1 TGTGCCAGTACCCGATTATCCGGGACAGATTATGGCTACACCTTC CASTRLSGTDYGYTF
TRBJ1-1 TRBV5-1 14 . . TGCGCCAGCAGCTTGGTGGGGAGAGAGACTGAAGCTTTCTTT CASSLVGRETEAFF
TRBJ2-2 TRBV19 13 once . TGTGCCAGTAGGGGGCCGGACACCGGGGAGCTGTTTTTT CASRGPDTGELFF
TRBJ1-2 TRBV18 17 . . TGTGCCAGCTCACCAGAGGGTCCCAGTGGACCTAACTATGGCTACACCTTC CASSPEGPSGPNYGYTF
TRBJ2-1 TRBV30 16 . TRBD1 TGTGCCTGGCGTCGTTTGGACAGGCCTCCCTACAATGAGCAGTTCTTC CAWRRLDRPPYNEQFF
TRBJ1-3 TRBV9 16 . . TGTGCCAGCAGCCCCCACACAGGCAGCTCTGGAAACACCATATATTTT CASSPHTGSSGNTIYF
TRBJ1-2 TRBV27 13 . . TGTGCCAGCAGTGAGACACTGAACTATGGCTACACCTTC CASSETLNYGYTF
TRBJ2-1 TRBV6-1 12 . TRBD1 TGTGCCGGCCGGACAGGGCCAAATGAGCAGTTCTTC CAGRTGPNEQFF
TRBJ1-1 TRBV19 12 . . TGTGCCAGTAGTACCGGGTACACTGAAGCTTTCTTT CASSTGYTEAFF
TRBJ2-1 TRBV28 14 few . TGTGCCAGCAAGGAGGGGGCAGCCTACAATGAGCAGTTCTTC CASKEGAAYNEQFF
TRBJ1-1 TRBV5-1 14 . TRBD1 TGCGCCAGCAGTACGGGACAGGGGTCCACTGAAGCTTTCTTT CASSTGQGSTEAFF
TRBJ2-1 TRBV5-4 15 . TRBD2 TGTGCCAGTCGAAAAGGGACCAGCGGGAGACAGGAGCAGTTCTTC CASRKGTSGRQEQFF
TRBJ2-7 TRBV27 14 . TRBD2 TGTGCCAGCGCCACGCGGGGGTTTCGGTACGAGCAGTACTTC CASATRGFRYEQYF
TRBJ1-2 TRBV19 12 . . TGTGCCAGTAGTCCCCGCGGCTATGGCTACACCTTC CASSPRGYGYTF
TRBJ1-2 TRBV19 16 . . TGTGCCAGTAGTTTTCGATCCACGGACAGACCCCATGGCTACACCTTC CASSFRSTDRPHGYTF
TRBJ2-1 TRBV2 14 . TRBD2 TGTGCCACCCTCCCCGGACTAGCGGGAAATGAGCAGTTCTTC CATLPGLAGNEQFF
TRBJ2-1 TRBV19 15 . TRBD2 TGTGCCAGTAGTATAGGTACTAGCGGGATAGGTGAGCAGTTCTTC CASSIGTSGIGEQFF
TRBJ1-1 TRBV18 14 once . TGTGCCAGCTCACCACAGGGGATGAACACTGAAGCTTTCTTT CASSPQGMNTEAFF
TRBJ1-4 TRBV2 15 few . TGTGCCAGCAGTGAAGATGCAGGGGTGGGTGAAAAACTGTTTTTT CASSEDAGVGEKLFF
TRBJ2-5 TRBV18 14 once TRBD1 TGTGCCAGCTCACCACAGACAGGGCCAGAGACCCAGTACTTC CASSPQTGPETQYF
TRBJ1-1 TRBV6-1 13 . . TGTGCCAGCAGTCACGGGATAAACACTGAAGCTTTCTTT CASSHGINTEAFF
TRBJ2-1 TRBV9 22 few TRBD2 TGTGCCAGCAGCGTAAACCCGGGGCCATTCAAACAGGGGCTAGCGGGAGTCAATGAGCAGTTCTTC CASSVNPGPFKQGLAGVNEQFF
TRBJ1-1 TRBV6-1 15 . TRBD1 TGTGCCAGCAGTGTCCACAGGGGGCTTGACACTGAAGCTTTCTTT CASSVHRGLDTEAFF
TRBJ2-3 TRBV27 13 few . TGTGCCAGCAGTCCTCTGGGGCCAGATACGCAGTATTTT CASSPLGPDTQYF
TRBJ1-2 TRBV23-1 12 . TRBD1 TGCGCCAGCCCTCGGACAGGGTATGGCTACACCTTC CASPRTGYGYTF